The sequence of this TCR beta chain was determined in a study of blood T cell repertoires in COVID-19 (TCRdb year 2020). General notes on the study: Samples covering the acute and convalescent phases of COVID-19 were provided by collaborators in the United States, Italy and Spain. The material from the prospective study consisted of cDNA or gDNA derived from T cells, B-cell-depleted T cells, or PBMCs. Subjects who had been exposed to COVID-19, were actively infected with it, or had recovered from it provided the deeply sampled blood TCRbeta repertoires that made up the dataset. A freely available public database, intended as a resource for researchers studying the immune response to SARS-CoV-2, is where the repertoires were released. Samples came from the ongoing ImmuneRACE study (first 160 participants) plus 1,254 subjects from 6 global collaborators. Sample metadata almost always included a de-identified subject ID, COVID-19 status, age in years and sex. Where available, HLA class I and class II types were taken from metadata supplied by the sample provider and were not determined by assay-based typing.

TCRbeta CDR3 regions were amplified from genomic DNA using the immunoSEQ Assay, a bias-controlled multiplex PCR. The original pipeline was this. The number of nucleated cells in each sample was estimated from the amplification of reference gene primers within the assay. Sequence reads were collapsed and filtered to measure the absolute abundance of every unique TCRbeta CDR3 rearrangement. Productive Simpson clonality was computed per sample as the square root of Simpson's diversity index over productive rearrangements. Imported from immuneACCESS, the table was reduced by TCRdb to in-frame sequences with V and J called. These copies leave out some clones; in studies compared against another copy, an unresolved V gene accounts for under half, and the cause of the remainder is not known. D and trimming were read from the DNA, whereas the V and J calls and clone size are those reported in that table. The sample profile shows about 330,000 clones; roughly 86% of them were found once. The ten largest clonotypes hold 9.5% to 10% of the sample.

The CDR3 covers 17 residues, taking in both the cysteine and the phenylalanine. The read is trimmed to its CDR3 DNA, 51 bases read in frame from base 1. Sequences SGDLS (CDR1) and YYNGEE (CDR2) are obtained from the germline V gene. Trimming costs V 0 bases and J 1 base, and their ends lie 15 bases apart. The paper's findings and limits, for the study overall: The quantity of clinical and demographic metadata differed by source and by participant and was supplied without curation.

To note about this clone: Its binding antigen is unknown. Nothing much larger sits one base from this clone, and base qualities are not available.

At one collaborating source in Seattle, patients were enrolled during active infection and were followed longitudinally through the course of disease. Collaborating institutions collected whole blood in K2EDTA tubes following their own protocols. For TCRbeta analysis, collaborators shipped samples as frozen whole blood, isolated PBMCs, or DNA extracted from either of those sample types. This TCR derives from a man under 40 with COVID-19, enrolled during active disease. The source material was peripheral blood. The V and J segments used are TRBV9 and TRBJ2-3; the D gene cannot be resolved reliably. The CDR3 loop reads CASSVDGVRIRTDTQYF. The DNA sequence is as follows: TGTGCCAGCAGCGTAGACGGTGTGAGGATTCGCACAGATACGCAGTATTTT.